What follows are 20 T cell receptor beta chains derived from one specimen sequenced in a study of CD8+ T cells in alopecia areata. TCR sequencing used cDNA made by reverse transcription of extracted RNA. The assay was immunoSEQ multiplex PCR, and TCRdb's table has in-frame clones only and misses some. The sample shows approximately 180,000 clones, 58% of them seen only once. Treatment in this sample: oral pan-JAK inhibitor, 5-10 mg twice daily. This specimen consisted of CD4+ T cells sorted from blood, obtained at approximately week 61, from a patient treated with tofacitinib. These receptors were taken from a human donor with alopecia areata.

The CDR3 spells CAWSVYSEAFF. The DNA for the CDR3 is TGTGCCTGGAGTGTATATAGTGAAGCTTTCTTT. V usage is TRBV30 and J usage is TRBJ1-1; D call uncertain. Germline values: CDR1 GTSNPN, CDR2 SVGIG (reference sequence). Trimming took 0 bases from V and 7 from J, leaving 6 bases between them. The CDR3 consists of 11 residues. Complete variable domain (other parts from reference TRBV30 and TRBJ1-1): SQTIHQWPATLVQPVGSPLSLECTVEGTSNPNLYWYRQAAGRGLQLLFYSVGIGQISSEVPQNLSASRPQDRQFILSSKKLLLSDSGFYLCAWSVYSEAFFGQGTRLTVV.

The chain uses TRBV30 and TRBJ2-1, with D maybe TRBD1 (6 bases). Germline CDR1 is GTSNPN and CDR2 is SVGIG (reference sequence). The CDR3 has 17 amino acids. Trimming removed 1 base from V and 3 bases from J, with 19 bases in between. The CDR3 here is CAWSAPEDRYSYNEQFF. CDR3 DNA: TGTGCCTGGAGTGCACCAGAAGACAGGTATAGCTACAATGAGCAGTTCTTC.

This chain joins TRBV5-6 and TRBJ1-6; the match to TRBD1 covers 8 bases. Trimming cost V 3 bases and J 5 bases; bases outside gene matches: 10. Germline V gives CDR1 SGHDT, CDR2 YYEEEE. The CDR3 totals 17 residues. CDR3 nucleotide sequence: TGTGCCAGCAGCTGGACCCGCGGGACAGGACATAATTCACCCCTCCACTTT. Translation gives CASSWTRGTGHNSPLHF.

The chain carries TRBV7-8 and TRBJ1-5, with no clear D. Germline CDR1 SGHVS, CDR2 FQNEAQ. The CDR3 totals 13 residues. Trimming removed 1 base from V and 6 bases from J, with 7 bases in between. CDR3 protein: CASSLEVSQPQHF. Here the CDR3 DNA reads TGTGCCAGCAGCTTAGAGGTCAGTCAGCCCCAGCATTTT. Filled out from reference TRBV7-8 and TRBJ1-5, the complete variable domain reads GAGVSQSPRYKVAKRGQDVALRCDPISGHVSLFWYQQALGQGPEFLTYFQNEAQLDKSGLPSDRFFAERPEGSVSTLKIQRTQQEDSAVYLCASSLEVSQPQHFGDGTRLSIL.

CDR3 coding DNA: TGTGCCAGCTCCCCGGACAGGCAGACCGAGCAGTACTTC. Its translation is CASSPDRQTEQYF. The chain joins TRBV27 to TRBJ2-7; 7 bases fit TRBD1. The germline V gene encodes CDR1 MNHEY and CDR2 SMNVEV (reference sequence). The CDR3 sequence is 13 residues long. With 8 bases clipped from V and 6 bases from J, the junction kept 10 bases outside the gene matches.

This rearrangement joins TRBV30 to TRBJ1-6; 7 positions match TRBD1. The CDR3 runs 13 residues. Germline V lookup: CDR1 GTSNPN, CDR2 SVGIG (reference sequence). V lost 5 bases, J lost 10 bases, and 8 bases stayed unmatched. This CDR3 reads CAWGDRVRSPLHF. CDR3 coding DNA: TGTGCCTGGGGTGACAGGGTACGATCACCCCTCCACTTT.

The chain combines TRBV30 with TRBJ1-6; D remains unclear. Looked up from germline, CDR1 is GTSNPN and CDR2 is SVGIG (reference sequence). Trimming removed 3 bases at V and 0 bases at J, with 9 bases between. The CDR3 consists of 15 residues. The CDR3 nucleotides read TGTGCCTGGAGAGTGAGGAGCTCCTATAATTCACCCCTCCACTTT. Translated, it gives CAWRVRSSYNSPLHF.

The V gene is TRBV9, the J gene TRBJ2-5; the match to TRBD1 covers 8 bases. The CDR3 contains 15 residues. Losses at the gene ends were 2 bases for V and 3 bases for J; bases not matched to a gene: 6. CDR1 is SGDLS, CDR2 YYNGEE, per germline. Written as DNA, the CDR3 is TGTGCCAGCAGCGTCAAACAGGGGGTGGAAGAGACCCAGTACTTC. Translating it yields CASSVKQGVEETQYF.

The chain has TRBV30 and TRBJ1-2; 8 bases match TRBD1. V trimming: 1 base; J trimming: 2 bases; junction bases outside the gene matches: 6. CDR3 size: 15 residues. Germline V gives CDR1 GTSNPN, CDR2 SVGIG (reference sequence). Written as DNA, the CDR3 is TGTGCCTGGAGTGGAGACAGGGGACTAAACTATGGCTACACCTTC. Protein product: CAWSGDRGLNYGYTF.

This clone was seen a few times. V is TRBV7-9 and J is TRBJ2-5; 9 nucleotides align to TRBD1. Germline V gene lookup returns CDR1 SEHNR and CDR2 FQNEAQ (reference sequence). V was clipped by 5 bases and J by 5 bases; unmatched bases: 6. The CDR3 contains 14 residues. This chain's CDR3 is CASSRTGGWETQYF. For the CDR3, the DNA is TGTGCCAGCAGCCGAACAGGGGGCTGGGAGACCCAGTACTTC.

The rearrangement links TRBV5-1 to TRBJ2-5, with a tentative D call TRBD1 (5 bases). The germline CDR1 and CDR2 sequences are SGHRS and YFSETQ. The CDR3 is 15 residues long. V was clipped by 1 base and J by 3 bases, with 13 bases between them. CDR3 residues: CASSLLKSTEETQYF. As DNA, the CDR3 is TGCGCCAGCAGCTTGCTGAAGTCGACAGAAGAGACCCAGTACTTC.

This clone was counted only a few times. The J gene is TRBJ2-1, the V gene TRBV2; possibly TRBD2 for D (5 bases). Trimming pared 3 bases from V and 10 bases from J, leaving 16 bases between. This CDR3 has 14 residues. Germline CDR1 reads SNHLY; CDR2 reads FYNNEI. CDR3 sequence reads: CASSDGFGEREQFF. For the CDR3, the DNA is TGTGCCAGCAGTGACGGTTTCGGGGAGCGGGAGCAGTTCTTC.

V usage is TRBV5-1 and J usage is TRBJ2-7; D might be TRBD2 (6 bases). The CDR3 length is 13 residues. Trimming left V 3 bases short and J 6 bases short, with 13 bases between. Germline loops: CDR1 SGHRS, CDR2 YFSETQ. CDR3 sequence reads: CASSSEGFGEQYF. In DNA form, the CDR3 reads TGCGCCAGCAGCTCGGAGGGGTTCGGCGAGCAGTACTTC.

This chain uses TRBV15 with TRBJ2-1; tentative D call: TRBD1 (5 bases). Germline lookup yields CDR1 LNHNV and CDR2 YYDKDF (reference sequence). The germline V and J ends were trimmed by 3 bases and 4 bases, with 7 bases remaining between them. The CDR3 totals 13 residues. The CDR3 is CATSSYRYNEQFF. The DNA for the CDR3 is TGTGCCACCAGCAGTTACAGGTACAATGAGCAGTTCTTC.

V usage is TRBV5-6 and J usage is TRBJ2-7, with D possibly matching TRBD1 (6 bases). V was clipped by 3 bases and J by 3 bases, with 19 bases between them. The CDR3 is 16 amino acids. The germline V gene has CDR1 SGHDT and CDR2 YYEEEE. CDR3 DNA sequence: TGTGCCAGCAGCTCCCTGCATCGGGACAAAGACTACGAGCAGTACTTC. Translation: CASSSLHRDKDYEQYF.

This chain uses TRBV30 with TRBJ2-7; perhaps D is TRBD1 or TRBD2 (5 bases each). Deletions cut 8 bases from V and 2 bases from J, with 25 bases between. The CDR3 loop spans 16 amino acids. In germline, CDR1 is GTSNPN, CDR2 SVGIG (reference sequence). The CDR3 DNA is TGTGCCCGGCGATTGTGGAGACGGGACGGAACCTACGAGCAGTACTTC. Protein sequence: CARRLWRRDGTYEQYF.

This clone was picked up a small number of times. The V call is TRBV11-2, the J call TRBJ2-3, with D possibly matching TRBD1 (7 bases). V was pared by 5 bases and J by 3 bases, with 21 bases between. Germline V gene lookup returns CDR1 SGHAT and CDR2 FQNNGV. CDR3 length: 17 residues. As DNA, the CDR3 is TGTGCCAGCAGCAAACCTCGCGGGACAGTAGGAACAGATACGCAGTATTTT. It is translated as CASSKPRGTVGTDTQYF. The entire variable domain, with the rest obtained from reference TRBV11-2 and TRBJ2-3, is as follows: EAGVAQSPRYKIIEKRQSVAFWCNPISGHATLYWYQQILGQGPKLLIQFQNNGVVDDSQLPKDRFSAERLKGVDSTLKIQPAKLEDSAVYLCASSKPRGTVGTDTQYFGPGTRLTVL.

The rearrangement uses TRBV10-3 and TRBJ2-5, with D hard to call. The CDR3 length is 13 residues. V lost 5 bases and J lost 6, with 13 bases in between. The germline gives CDR1 ENHRY, CDR2 SYGVKD. This CDR3 is CAISSLDPQTQYF. In DNA form, the CDR3 reads TGTGCCATCAGTTCCCTCGACCCCCAGACCCAGTACTTC.

V usage is TRBV5-1 and J usage is TRBJ2-5, with D perhaps matching TRBD1 or TRBD2 (5 bases each). This CDR3 contains 14 residues. CDR1 is SGHRS and CDR2 is YFSETQ in the germline V gene. Trimming took off 4 bases at V and 4 bases at J, with 14 bases between the two ends. CDR3 amino acids: CASSPRGATETQYF. CDR3 coding DNA: TGCGCCAGCAGCCCCAGAGGGGCGACAGAGACCCAGTACTTC.

About this clone: Other DNA sequences in the sample encode the same CDR3. The V call is TRBV29-1, the J call TRBJ1-5; TRBD1 matches 11 bases. With 6 bases clipped from V and 6 bases from J, the junction kept 1 base outside the gene matches. CDR1 and CDR2 from the germline V gene are SQVTM and ANQGSEA. This CDR3 has 12 amino acids. Here the CDR3 reads CSVGQGGQPQHF. CDR3 in DNA: TGCAGCGTGGGACAGGGGGGTCAGCCCCAGCATTTT.